These T cell receptor beta chains were read from a single sample in a study of blood T cell repertoires in COVID-19. TCRdb's copy holds only in-frame clones and misses some; the assay was immunoSEQ multiplex PCR. The sample yields approximately 44,000 clones, about 83% seen once. Sequencing was carried out using peripheral blood. These receptor sequences come from a human donor in a cohort sampled during active COVID-19. The CDR3 runs from the conserved cysteine through the conserved F or W. D genes are given only for firm matches. Clone size is shown for a subset of rows, as once, few, many or a class of expanded clone.

V gene	J gene	clone size	D gene	CDR3 protein	CDR3 DNA
TRBV29-1	TRBJ1-1	NA	TRBD1	CSFRTGPEAFF	TGCAGCTTCCGGACAGGGCCTGAAGCTTTCTTT
TRBV9	TRBJ1-3	few	TRBD1	CASSATGIGNTIYF	TGTGCCAGCAGCGCGACAGGGATTGGAAACACCATATATTTT
TRBV5-1	TRBJ2-7	once	NA	CASSPGGGLYEQYF	TGCGCCAGCAGCCCCGGTGGGGGCCTCTACGAGCAGTACTTC
TRBV14	TRBJ2-7	NA	NA	CASSQDWGVTSSYEQYF	TGTGCCAGCAGCCAAGATTGGGGGGTTACAAGCTCCTACGAGCAGTACTTC
TRBV15	TRBJ1-6	NA	TRBD1	CATSSKRTGDGSYNSPLHF	TGTGCCACCAGCAGTAAAAGGACAGGTGATGGCTCCTATAATTCACCCCTCCACTTT
TRBV5-1	TRBJ2-7	NA	NA	CASSKSVSSYEQYF	TGCGCCAGCAGCAAATCTGTTAGCTCCTACGAGCAGTACTTC
TRBV10-3	TRBJ1-2	NA	TRBD1	CAISEELQGTGNRYTF	TGTGCCATCAGTGAGGAACTTCAGGGGACAGGGAATAGGTACACCTTC
TRBV5-4	TRBJ2-1	NA	NA	CASSLGREANNEQFF	TGTGCCAGCAGCTTGGGGAGGGAGGCGAACAATGAGCAGTTCTTC
TRBV6-5	TRBJ1-3	NA	TRBD1	CASSPGTVSGNTIYF	TGTGCCAGCAGCCCGGGGACAGTCTCTGGAAACACCATATATTTT
TRBV5-4	TRBJ2-1	NA	NA	CASSQNRDFEFF	TGTGCCAGCAGCCAAAACCGGGACTTCGAGTTCTTC
TRBV5-1	TRBJ2-2	NA	TRBD1	CASSPRDREIAGELFF	TGCGCCAGCAGCCCCCGAGACAGGGAGATCGCCGGGGAGCTGTTTTTT
TRBV6-6	TRBJ2-7	NA	NA	CASSYLGVGYEQYF	TGTGCCAGCAGTTACCTAGGGGTGGGCTACGAGCAGTACTTC
TRBV4-1	TRBJ2-7	NA	NA	CASSQGRQGGSSYEQYF	TGCGCCAGCAGCCAAGGGCGACAGGGAGGTTCCTCCTACGAGCAGTACTTC
TRBV27	TRBJ1-5	NA	NA	CASSFTGSVQPQHF	TGTGCCAGCAGTTTTACAGGGTCGGTTCAGCCCCAGCATTTT
TRBV19	TRBJ2-7	NA	NA	CASSKGGLPYEQYF	TGTGCCAGTAGCAAGGGGGGACTACCTTACGAGCAGTACTTC
TRBV3-1/TRBV3-2	TRBJ2-2	NA	TRBD1	CASSQDRGFTGELFF	TGTGCCAGCAGCCAAGACAGGGGGTTCACCGGGGAGCTGTTTTTT
TRBV5-4	TRBJ2-5	NA	NA	CASSYSAGQETQYF	TGTGCCAGCAGCTATTCGGCAGGCCAAGAGACCCAGTACTTC
TRBV3-1/TRBV3-2	TRBJ2-3	NA	TRBD2	CASSQYSGGDRDTQYF	TGTGCCAGCAGCCAGTACAGCGGGGGCGATCGAGATACGCAGTATTTT
TRBV5-1	TRBJ1-2	NA	NA	CASIPVGSFMRRYTF	TGCGCCAGCATCCCCGTCGGCAGCTTTATGAGGCGCTACACCTTC
TRBV6-4	TRBJ1-1	NA	TRBD1	CASSDNNRGGQVAFF	TGTGCCAGCAGTGACAATAATAGAGGGGGCCAGGTGGCTTTCTTT
TRBV7-9	TRBJ1-2	NA	NA	CASSLDQGLGPRYTF	TGTGCCAGCAGCTTAGATCAGGGGTTGGGTCCCCGCTACACCTTC
TRBV30	TRBJ2-6	NA	NA	CAWSARYSGANVLTF	TGTGCCTGGAGTGCGCGGTACTCTGGGGCCAACGTCCTGACTTTC
TRBV11-3	TRBJ2-3	once	NA	CASSLGQITDTQYF	TGTGCCAGCAGCTTAGGACAGATCACAGATACGCAGTATTTT
TRBV5-1	TRBJ2-5	NA	NA	CASSRLDPFIETQYF	TGCGCCAGCAGCAGACTAGACCCCTTTATCGAGACCCAGTACTTC
TRBV27	TRBJ2-3	NA	TRBD2	CASSLSPSGGGDTQYF	TGTGCCAGCAGTTTATCGCCTAGCGGGGGAGGGGATACGCAGTATTTT
TRBV19	TRBJ2-5	NA	NA	CATRMGRETQYF	TGTGCCACCCGCATGGGGCGGGAGACCCAGTACTTC
TRBV7-2	TRBJ2-3	NA	TRBD2	CASSLVARGGTDTQYF	TGTGCCAGCAGCTTAGTAGCCCGGGGGGGCACAGATACGCAGTATTTT
TRBV4-1	TRBJ1-1	once	TRBD1	CASSPRQGGTNTEAFF	TGCGCCAGCAGCCCGAGGCAGGGGGGCACCAACACTGAAGCTTTCTTT
TRBV5-4	TRBJ2-1	NA	TRBD2	CAGKTSGGGDNEQFF	TGTGCCGGCAAGACTAGCGGGGGGGGCGACAATGAGCAGTTCTTC
TRBV2	TRBJ1-2	once	NA	CARGTFPPHGYTF	TGTGCCAGGGGGACATTTCCGCCCCACGGCTACACCTTC
TRBV4-1	TRBJ2-2	NA	TRBD2	CASSRTTSGGAGTGELFF	TGCGCCAGCAGCCGCACTACTAGCGGGGGGGCCGGGACCGGGGAGCTGTTTTTT
TRBV2	TRBJ1-2	few	NA	CASKRWGSSTYGYTF	TGTGCCAGCAAGCGCTGGGGCAGTTCAACCTATGGCTACACCTTC
TRBV6-5	TRBJ1-2	few	TRBD1	CASSTDRRGYTF	TGTGCCAGCAGTACGGACAGGCGGGGCTACACCTTC
TRBV5-1	TRBJ2-2	NA	NA	CASSSQGNTGELFF	TGCGCCAGCAGCTCTCAGGGGAACACCGGGGAGCTGTTTTTT
TRBV4-2	TRBJ2-1	NA	TRBD2	CASSQDSGGIYEQFF	TGTGCCAGCAGCCAAGATAGCGGGGGGATCTATGAGCAGTTCTTC
TRBV29-1	TRBJ1-4	NA	NA	CSVARANEKLFF	TGCAGCGTTGCCCGAGCAAATGAAAAACTGTTTTTT
TRBV7-8	TRBJ2-3	once	NA	CAEALEGTSTDTQYF	TGTGCCGAGGCGCTGGAGGGTACTAGCACAGATACGCAGTATTTT
TRBV27	TRBJ2-1	NA	TRBD2	CASSPPGLADIADEQFF	TGTGCCAGCAGTCCCCCGGGACTAGCTGATATCGCCGATGAGCAGTTCTTC
TRBV2	TRBJ1-2	NA	TRBD1	CASSVQGANYGYTF	TGTGCCAGCAGTGTGCAGGGGGCGAACTATGGCTACACCTTC
TRBV30	TRBJ2-3	NA	TRBD1	CAWSFGTGSTDTQYF	TGTGCCTGGAGTTTCGGGACAGGGAGCACAGATACGCAGTATTTT
TRBV19	TRBJ1-4	once	TRBD1	CASSPFTGTGEGKLFF	TGTGCCAGTAGCCCCTTCACCGGGACAGGGGAGGGAAAACTGTTTTTT
TRBV6-5	TRBJ2-7	NA	TRBD2	CASSSLAGGDYEQYF	TGTGCCAGCAGTTCCCTAGCGGGGGGGGATTACGAGCAGTACTTC
TRBV5-1	TRBJ2-2	NA	TRBD2	CASSFELAGAGELFF	TGCGCCAGCAGCTTTGAACTAGCGGGGGCCGGGGAGCTGTTTTTT
TRBV6-5	TRBJ2-4	NA	TRBD1	CASRTGISADIQYF	TGTGCCAGCAGGACAGGGATTAGTGCGGACATTCAGTACTTC
TRBV30	TRBJ2-5	NA	TRBD1	CAWSVGAGGEGETQYF	TGTGCCTGGAGTGTAGGGGCAGGGGGCGAGGGAGAGACCCAGTACTTC
TRBV3-1/TRBV3-2	TRBJ2-7	NA	TRBD2	CASSQDEAGDHSYEQYF	TGTGCCAGCAGCCAAGATGAGGCGGGGGACCACTCTTACGAGCAGTACTTC
TRBV7-3	TRBJ1-6	NA	TRBD1	CASSLIADRDSPLHF	TGTGCCAGCAGCTTAATCGCGGACAGGGATTCACCCCTCCACTTT
TRBV10-1	TRBJ2-2	NA	TRBD1	CASSGFIGTGENRELFF	TGCGCCAGCAGTGGATTTATCGGGACAGGGGAGAATAGGGAGCTGTTTTTT
TRBV18	TRBJ1-1	once	NA	CASSPRQGKDEAFF	TGTGCCAGCTCACCTCGGCAGGGAAAAGATGAAGCTTTCTTT
TRBV19	TRBJ1-1	NA	NA	CASSRQVSTEAFF	TGTGCCAGTAGTCGCCAAGTGAGCACTGAAGCTTTCTTT
TRBV7-9	TRBJ1-5	NA	NA	CASSLGTRNQPQHF	TGTGCCAGCAGCTTAGGGACACGCAATCAGCCCCAGCATTTT
TRBV7-9	TRBJ2-7	NA	TRBD1	CASSWDRGVAYEQYF	TGTGCCAGCAGCTGGGACAGGGGGGTCGCGTACGAGCAGTACTTC
TRBV30	TRBJ1-1	NA	NA	CAWSNLLRDTF	TGTGCCTGGAGTAATCTATTACGGGACACTTTT
TRBV5-1	TRBJ2-1	NA	TRBD1	CASLRTGGDINEQFF	TGCGCCAGCTTGAGGACAGGGGGCGATATTAATGAGCAGTTCTTC